The next 27 T cell receptor beta chains were all read from a single sample in a study of T-cell memory formation after mild COVID-19. TCRdb analysed the 5' RACE reads with MiXCR anew, one entry per CDR3 protein. This sample carries hundreds of thousands of distinct CDR3 sequences, around 20% of them seen once, and the ten largest clones take roughly 8%. Sequencing input: PBMCs or a T cell subset sorted from them (not recorded which). The receptor source for this set is an adult woman who had mild COVID-19 (a few samples of this study predate the infection). Cell type and time point are not known.

The gene calls are TRBV12-3 or TRBV12-4 and TRBJ2-7, with 10 bases that match TRBD2. The CDR3 contains 13 residues. V lost 7 bases, J lost 5 bases, and 5 bases stayed unmatched. CDR3 DNA sequence: TGTGCCAGCACCGGGACTAGCGTCCACGAGCAGTACTTC. Translation: CASTGTSVHEQYF.

Only a few counts were recorded for this clonotype. The genes are TRBV7-8 and TRBJ2-1, with 9 positions matching TRBD1. V gave up 2 bases and J gave up 2 bases; unmatched junction bases: 4. Germline V lookup: CDR1 SGHVS, CDR2 FQNEAQ. There are 16 residues in the CDR3. CDR3 in amino acids: CASSLRTGVAYNEQFF. The CDR3 region has the DNA TGTGCCAGCAGCTTACGGACAGGGGTGGCCTACAATGAGCAGTTCTTC.

The chain recombines TRBV20-1 with TRBJ2-1; D perhaps matches TRBD1 (5 bases). Deletions cut 2 bases from V and 6 bases from J, with 17 bases between. Germline assignment: CDR1 DFQATT and CDR2 SNEGSKA (reference sequence). The CDR3 contains 15 residues. The CDR3 loop is CSARRAGLLSNEQFF. CDR3 DNA: TGCAGTGCTAGACGGGCAGGGCTCCTGTCCAATGAGCAGTTCTTC.

This clonotype appeared a few times. A junction end diverges from the germline sequence, so it may reflect a read error. J is TRBJ2-5 and V is TRBV20-1; 13 nucleotides match TRBD2. The CDR3 has 11 residues. CDR1 and CDR2 from the germline V gene are DFQATT and SNEGSKA (reference sequence). In DNA form, the CDR3 reads TGCAGTGCTAATGGACTAGCGGGAGTTCGGTTC. Protein product: CSANGLAGVRF.

This chain connects TRBV30 to TRBJ1-1; the D is unclear. CDR1 and CDR2 (germline): GTSNPN, SVGIG (reference sequence). The CDR3 consists of 12 residues. The CDR3 coding sequence is TGTTTCTTAGTGGACCTAGACGCTGAAGCTTTCTTT. It translates to CFLVDLDAEAFF.

This sequence joins TRBV9 and TRBJ1-2; D is uncertain. This CDR3 region has 16 residues. The V end lost 0 bases, the J end lost 7 bases, and 19 bases lay between the germline ends. Germline assignment: CDR1 SGDLS and CDR2 YYNGEE. The CDR3 coding sequence is TGTGCCAGCAGCGTAGAAGGATCGAGGTACTCCGTTGGCTACACCTTC. Its translation: CASSVEGSRYSVGYTF.

The rearrangement uses TRBV12-3 or TRBV12-4 and TRBJ2-3; D might be TRBD1 or TRBD2, each matching 5 bases. V was clipped by 3 bases and J by 6 bases, with 13 bases between them. This CDR3 contains 14 residues. The DNA for the CDR3 is TGTGCCAGCAGTTTCGCAGGGAGATCGGATACGCAGTATTTT. Protein product: CASSFAGRSDTQYF.

The chain links TRBV11-2 to TRBJ2-1, with a tentative D call TRBD2 (5 bases). CDR1 SGHAT and CDR2 FQNNGV come from the germline V gene. CDR3 size: 13 residues. V was shortened by 6 bases and J by 5 bases, with 11 bases between the two germline ends. The CDR3, as DNA: TGTGCCAGCAGGGCGACTAACGACAATGAGCAGTTCTTC. Residues: CASRATNDNEQFF.

The chain combines TRBV7-8 with TRBJ2-5; D ambiguous. The CDR3 covers 16 residues. The germline gives CDR1 SGHVS, CDR2 FQNEAQ. Trimming left V 5 bases short and J 2 bases short, with 18 bases between. The CDR3 spells CASSRGLGRHQETQYF. For the CDR3, the DNA is TGTGCCAGCAGCCGAGGTCTAGGGCGACATCAAGAGACCCAGTACTTC.

This clonotype appeared a few times. CDR3 in amino acids: CASSQELAGSETQYF. The CDR3, as DNA: TGTGCCAGCAGCCAAGAGCTAGCGGGAAGCGAGACCCAGTACTTC. V and J are TRBV4-2 and TRBJ2-5; 9 bases are shared with TRBD2. The V segment lost 0 bases and the J segment 5 bases; nucleotides outside the gene matches: 4. Germline V gives CDR1 LGHNA, CDR2 YNFKEQ. The length of the CDR3 is 15 residues.

V gene TRBV7-2 combines with J gene TRBJ2-7, with D perhaps TRBD2 (6 bases). Germline V gene data show CDR1 as SGHTA and CDR2 as FQGNSA. CDR3 size: 17 residues. The V end was cut by 1 base, the J end by 2 bases, with 18 bases between. CDR3 nucleotide sequence: TGTGCCAGCAGCTTAGAGGATTGGGCGGGACCAACCTACGAGCAGTACTTC. Protein sequence: CASSLEDWAGPTYEQYF. The whole variable domain, filled in from reference TRBV7-2 and TRBJ2-7, reads GAGVSQSPSNKVTEKGKDVELRCDPISGHTALYWYRQSLGQGLEFLIYFQGNSAPDKSGLPSDRFSAERTGGSVSTLTIQRTQQEDSAVYLCASSLEDWAGPTYEQYFGPGTRLTVT.

The V call is TRBV12-3 or TRBV12-4, the J call TRBJ1-1; D uncertain. There are 14 residues in the CDR3. V was cut by 8 bases and J by 3 bases, with 16 bases left in between. The CDR3 here is CASSRSVSDTEAFF. The CDR3 bases are TGTGCCAGCTCAAGGTCAGTCTCGGACACTGAAGCTTTCTTT.

This clonotype was counted ten times or more. The chain uses TRBV24-1 and TRBJ2-1; 7 bases are a match to TRBD2. The J segment lost 9 bases and the V segment lost 4 bases, leaving 14 bases of the junction unmatched. Germline V CDR1 and CDR2: KGHDR, SFDVKD. The CDR3 contains 16 residues. CDR3 residues: CATSEPLAETRREQFF. DNA of the CDR3: TGTGCCACCAGTGAACCCCTAGCGGAAACCCGGCGTGAGCAGTTCTTC.

There are many counts of this clonotype. This chain links TRBV7-3 with TRBJ2-1, with D tentatively TRBD1 (6 bases). Trimming took 2 bases from V and 6 from J, leaving 11 bases between them. The CDR3 runs 14 residues. CDR1 and CDR2 from the germline V gene are SGHTA and FQGTGA. The CDR3 nucleotides read TGTGCCAGCAGCTTAGGGGGCCCACCCAATGAGCAGTTCTTC. As protein: CASSLGGPPNEQFF. Filled out from reference TRBV7-3 and TRBJ2-1, the complete variable domain reads GAGVSQTPSNKVTEKGKYVELRCDPISGHTALYWYRQSLGQGPEFLIYFQGTGAADDSGLPNDRFFAVRPEGSVSTLKIQRTERGDSAVYLCASSLGGPPNEQFFGPGTRLTVL.

The chain links TRBV10-3 to TRBJ2-3, with no clear D. The V gene's germline CDR1 is ENHRY and CDR2 SYGVKD. The V gene lost 0 bases and the J gene lost 4 bases, with 11 bases spanning the gap. The CDR3 runs to 15 residues. DNA of the CDR3: TGTGCCATCAGTGAGTCGATGCCAGGAGCAGATACGCAGTATTTT. Encoded protein: CAISESMPGADTQYF.

The chain is built from TRBV27 and TRBJ2-2, with TRBD1 matching 7 bases. Germline V gene data show CDR1 as MNHEY and CDR2 as SMNVEV (reference sequence). CDR3 length equals 15 residues. Trimming removed 5 bases from V and 5 bases from J; junction bases left unmatched: 8. The CDR3 here is CASSRKGATTGELFF. In DNA, the CDR3 is TGTGCCAGCAGTCGTAAGGGGGCGACTACCGGGGAGCTGTTTTTT.

This clonotype came up a few times. V gene TRBV7-8 combines with J gene TRBJ1-1; D is possibly TRBD1 (5 bases). This CDR3 has 16 residues. Per germline, CDR1 SGHVS and CDR2 FQNEAQ. Trimming took 5 bases from V and 3 from J, leaving 19 bases between them. CDR3 sequence (DNA): TGTGCCAGCAGCCCCCAGCGGGGGGGGGGATACACTGAAGCTTTCTTT. Translated: CASSPQRGGGYTEAFF. Supplemented by reference TRBV7-8 and TRBJ1-1, the full variable domain reads GAGVSQSPRYKVAKRGQDVALRCDPISGHVSLFWYQQALGQGPEFLTYFQNEAQLDKSGLPSDRFFAERPEGSVSTLKIQRTQQEDSAVYLCASSPQRGGGYTEAFFGQGTRLTVV.

This chain uses TRBV4-3 with TRBJ2-3; the match to TRBD2 covers 7 bases. The J segment lost 0 bases and the V segment lost 0 bases, leaving 21 bases of the junction unmatched. Germline assignment: CDR1 LGHNA and CDR2 YSLEER. This CDR3 has 22 residues. The CDR3 region has the DNA TGCGCCAGCAGCCAAGATATTGCGATGGGTGGGCTAGCGGTACCTAGCACAGATACGCAGTATTTT. Protein sequence: CASSQDIAMGGLAVPSTDTQYF.

This clonotype was seen repeatedly, ten times or more. This chain uses TRBV20-1 with TRBJ2-7; D call uncertain. Trimming left V 5 bases short and J 4 bases short, with 12 bases between. Looked up from germline, CDR1 is DFQATT and CDR2 is SNEGSKA (reference sequence). This CDR3 region has 12 residues. CDR3 DNA: TGCAGTGCTCCCTGGGTTGGGTACGAGCAGTACTTC. Amino acid sequence: CSAPWVGYEQYF.

This clonotype came up a few times. The rearrangement uses TRBV2 and TRBJ2-1, with 12 bases identical to TRBD2. This CDR3 is built from 14 residues. J was trimmed by 8 bases and V by 6 bases; bases with no gene match: 5. Germline CDR1 SNHLY, CDR2 FYNNEI. The CDR3 coding sequence is TGTGCCAGCAGGAGGAGACTAGCGGGAGATGAGCAGTTCTTC. This encodes CASRRRLAGDEQFF.

This clonotype was detected ten times or more. The chain uses TRBV20-1 and TRBJ2-3; D not certain. The V gene lost 3 bases and the J gene lost 2 bases, with 0 bases spanning the gap. Germline V gives CDR1 DFQATT, CDR2 SNEGSKA (reference sequence). The CDR3 totals 10 residues. The CDR3 is CSASTDTQYF. Here the CDR3 DNA reads TGCAGTGCTAGCACAGATACGCAGTATTTT.

V usage is TRBV2 and J usage is TRBJ2-5, with 13 positions matching TRBD2. The CDR3 extends over 12 amino acids. CDR1 and CDR2 (germline): SNHLY, FYNNEI. The V segment lost 10 bases and the J segment 5 bases; nucleotides outside the gene matches: 1. The CDR3 sequence is CATGLAGETQYF. The CDR3 DNA reads as TGTGCCACGGGACTAGCGGGGGAGACCCAGTACTTC.

V and J are TRBV9 and TRBJ1-2; D is uncertain. With 7 bases removed from V and 4 bases from J, the gap between germline ends came to 8 bases. Germline V lookup: CDR1 SGDLS, CDR2 YYNGEE. The CDR3 consists of 11 residues. The CDR3 sequence is CASEGSYGYTF. CDR3 nucleotide sequence: TGTGCCAGCGAGGGAAGCTATGGCTACACCTTC. The whole variable domain, remainder taken from reference TRBV9 and TRBJ1-2, is DSGVTQTPKHLITATGQRVTLRCSPRSGDLSVYWYQQSLDQGLQFLIQYYNGEERAKGNILERFSAQQFPDLHSELNLSSLELGDSALYFCASEGSYGYTFGSGTRLTVV.

This clonotype turned up a few times. The chain recombines TRBV7-2 with TRBJ2-7; TRBD2 matches at 13 bases. Unmatched junction bases numbered 8, after V lost 5 bases and J lost 10 bases. This CDR3 contains 14 residues. Germline values: CDR1 SGHTA, CDR2 FQGNSA. CDR3 sequence: CASSAPGLAGFQYF. CDR3 coding DNA: TGTGCCAGCAGCGCTCCGGGACTAGCGGGATTTCAGTACTTC.

In this sample, this clonotype turned up a few times. The rearrangement links TRBV4-3 to TRBJ2-1, with TRBD2 matching over 10 bases. The germline V gene encodes CDR1 LGHNA and CDR2 YSLEER. This CDR3 is 14 amino acids long. The junction had 11 bases not matched to a gene; V was cut back by 6 bases and J by 12 bases. The CDR3 loop is CASRGRLSGRRQFF. The CDR3 bases are TGCGCCAGCAGGGGACGACTTAGCGGGAGGCGGCAGTTCTTC.

This clonotype was seen only a few times. The CDR3: CASSSTGGINTGELFF. CDR3 coding DNA: TGTGCCAGCAGCTCTACGGGAGGCATTAACACCGGGGAGCTGTTTTTT. The chain has TRBV7-2 and TRBJ2-2; 7 bases align to TRBD2. The CDR3 extends over 16 amino acids. V dropped 4 bases and J dropped 2; count of bases not matched to a gene: 7. Germline V gene sequence: CDR1 SGHTA, CDR2 FQGNSA.

This clonotype appeared a few times. The gene calls are TRBV5-5 and TRBJ2-1, with 8 bases lining up with TRBD1. The CDR3 consists of 14 residues. Trimming removed 1 base from V and 6 bases from J; junction bases left unmatched: 3. Germline V lookup: CDR1 SGHKS, CDR2 YYEKEE (reference sequence). CDR3 sequence (DNA): TGTGCCAGCAGCTTGATCACAGGGGGCAATGAGCAGTTCTTC. Its protein is CASSLITGGNEQFF.